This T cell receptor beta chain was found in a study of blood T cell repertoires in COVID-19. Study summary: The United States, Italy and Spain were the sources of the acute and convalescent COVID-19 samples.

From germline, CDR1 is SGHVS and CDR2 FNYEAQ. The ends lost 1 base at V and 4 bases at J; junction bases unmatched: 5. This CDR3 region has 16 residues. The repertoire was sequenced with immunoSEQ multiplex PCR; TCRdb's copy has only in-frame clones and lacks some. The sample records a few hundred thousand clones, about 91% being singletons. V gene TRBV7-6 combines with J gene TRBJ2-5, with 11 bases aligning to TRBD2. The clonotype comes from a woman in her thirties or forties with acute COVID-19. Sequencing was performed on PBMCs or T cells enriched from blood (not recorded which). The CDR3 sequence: CASSLVAGGWRETQYF. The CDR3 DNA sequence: TGTGCCAGCAGCTTAGTAGCGGGAGGGTGGAGAGAGACCCAGTACTTC.